These 15 T cell receptor beta chains came from one sample sequenced in a study of blood T cell repertoires in COVID-19. Some clones are missing from TCRdb's copy, which holds only in-frame ones; the method was immunoSEQ multiplex PCR. The table records around 200,000 clones, around 85% of them present only once. Specimen: peripheral blood. The origin of the receptors is a person between 70 and 80 years old with COVID-19, enrolled during active disease.

There are a few counts of this clone. In DNA form, the CDR3 reads TGTGCCAGCAGTTCTAGACTAGCGGCCTACGAGCAGTACTTC. This sequence encodes CASSSRLAAYEQYF. The J gene is TRBJ2-7, the V gene TRBV6-5; TRBD2 matches 9 bases. CDR3 length: 14 amino acids. Germline CDR1 MNHEY, CDR2 SVGAGI. V was clipped by 4 bases and J by 2 bases; unmatched bases: 3.

The J gene is TRBJ1-2, the V gene TRBV5-1; TRBD1 matches 7 bases. CDR1 is SGHRS and CDR2 is YFSETQ in the germline V gene. The CDR3 contains 18 residues. The trim removed 0 bases at V and 0 bases at J, leaving 11 bases unmatched. CDR3 DNA sequence: TGCGCCAGCAGCTTGGGAGAACAGGGGCCGACTACTAACTATGGCTACACCTTC. Its translation is CASSLGEQGPTTNYGYTF.

The chain joins TRBV7-9 to TRBJ2-4; a possible D gene is TRBD2 (5 bases). The CDR3 runs to 16 residues. Germline values: CDR1 SEHNR, CDR2 FQNEAQ (reference sequence). The ends were cut back, 4 bases at V and 3 bases at J, with 16 bases in the middle. CDR3: CASSSRSAEYKNIQYF. The DNA of the CDR3 is TGTGCCAGCAGCTCCCGATCAGCGGAATACAAAAACATTCAGTACTTC.

The J gene is TRBJ2-2, the V gene TRBV9, with 8 bases aligning to TRBD2. J was trimmed by 1 base and V by 5 bases; bases with no gene match: 4. Germline V gene data show CDR1 as SGDLS and CDR2 as YYNGEE. The CDR3 is 15 amino acids. The CDR3 loop reads CASRRSGKNTGELFF. CDR3 sequence (DNA): TGTGCCAGCAGACGTAGCGGGAAGAACACCGGGGAGCTGTTTTTT.

V gene TRBV7-2 combines with J gene TRBJ2-3; 7 bases are shared with TRBD2. Germline assignment: CDR1 SGHTA and CDR2 FQGNSA. Trimming at V came to 4 bases and at J to 10 bases, leaving 8 bases not matched to a gene. The CDR3 covers 13 residues. The CDR3 loop is CASSSPGGGAQYF. In DNA form, the CDR3 reads TGTGCCAGCAGCTCGCCGGGTGGGGGGGCGCAGTATTTT.

This sequence joins TRBV25-1 and TRBJ1-5; D uncertain. The CDR3 sequence is 16 residues long. V lost 6 bases and J 2 bases, leaving 17 bases between the germline ends. CDR1 and CDR2 (germline): MGHDK, SYGVNS. CDR3 coding DNA: TGTGCCAGCAGCTTCATAGCCTTTCTCGGCAATCAGCCCCAGCATTTT. Translation gives CASSFIAFLGNQPQHF.

The V gene is TRBV7-2, the J gene TRBJ1-3, with TRBD1 as a possible D gene (5 bases). CDR3 length equals 16 residues. Germline V gene data show CDR1 as SGHTA and CDR2 as FQGNSA. The V end lost 7 bases, the J end lost 3 bases, and 19 bases lay between the germline ends. The CDR3 bases are TGTGCCAGCACTCGACCGGCGGCCAGGGATGGAAACACCATATATTTT. Translating gives CASTRPAARDGNTIYF.

Comment on this clone: At one boundary the junction diverges from the germline segment, which might be a read error. This rearrangement joins TRBV19 to TRBJ1-2, with 8 bases aligning to TRBD1. Germline lookup yields CDR1 LNHDA and CDR2 SQIVND (reference sequence). The CDR3 runs 14 residues. CDR3 sequence (DNA): TGTGCTAGTAGTACAGACAGGGGAACCACTCGCTACACCTTC. Translation gives CASSTDRGTTRYTF.

This clone was counted once. The V gene is TRBV7-2, the J gene TRBJ2-4; 10 bases fit TRBD2. Looked up from germline, CDR1 is SGHTA and CDR2 is FQGNSA. The ends lost 0 bases at V and 9 bases at J; junction bases unmatched: 11. The CDR3 sequence is 17 residues long. The CDR3 DNA reads TGTGCCAGCAGCTTAGCGAGGACTAGCGGAAGTTCTGGCATTCAGTACTTC. This gives the protein CASSLARTSGSSGIQYF. The variable domain in full, with the rest retrieved from reference TRBV7-2 and TRBJ2-4, is GAGVSQSPSNKVTEKGKDVELRCDPISGHTALYWYRQSLGQGLEFLIYFQGNSAPDKSGLPSDRFSAERTGGSVSTLTIQRTQQEDSAVYLCASSLARTSGSSGIQYFGAGTRLSVL.

V is TRBV5-4 and J is TRBJ1-1; D uncertain. CDR3 size: 17 residues. Germline V CDR1 and CDR2: SGHNT, YYREEE (reference sequence). V lost 5 bases, J lost 0 bases, and 20 bases lay in between. The CDR3, as DNA: TGTGCCAGCAGAGGAGAAGGGCCAAGAGGGATGAACACTGAAGCTTTCTTT. This encodes CASRGEGPRGMNTEAFF.

This clone was seen only a few times. V gene TRBV6-1 combines with J gene TRBJ1-1; D not resolved. The V and J ends lost 2 bases and 3 bases respectively, with 13 bases between them. Germline V lookup: CDR1 MNHNS, CDR2 SASEGT. This CDR3 comprises 15 residues. The CDR3 DNA sequence: TGTGCCAGCAGTGAACGAGGGTATGGGGACACTGAAGCTTTCTTT. Encoded protein: CASSERGYGDTEAFF.

This rearrangement joins TRBV18 to TRBJ2-7, with D possibly matching TRBD2 (5 bases). Germline CDR1 reads KGHSH; CDR2 reads LQKENI. The CDR3 extends over 16 amino acids. V was shortened by 3 bases and J by 0 bases, with 15 bases between the two germline ends. The CDR3 bases are TGTGCCAGCTCACCCAACGGGATGGGGTTCTCCTACGAGCAGTACTTC. It is translated as CASSPNGMGFSYEQYF.

The chain combines TRBV18 with TRBJ1-2, with D tentatively TRBD1 (6 bases). Per germline, CDR1 KGHSH and CDR2 LQKENI. The V gene lost 3 bases and the J gene lost 4 bases, with 9 bases spanning the gap. The CDR3 sequence is 13 residues long. CDR3 residues: CASSPLDSYGYTF. The DNA of the CDR3 is TGTGCCAGCTCACCTCTGGACAGCTATGGCTACACCTTC.

The V and J genes are TRBV4-2 and TRBJ2-3; 8 bases are a match to TRBD2. The CDR3 has 16 residues. Germline V gene lookup returns CDR1 LGHNA and CDR2 YNFKEQ. V dropped 0 bases and J dropped 2; count of bases not matched to a gene: 4. The CDR3 DNA reads TGTGCCAGCAGCCAAGAGATTAGCGGGATCACAGATACGCAGTATTTT. As protein: CASSQEISGITDTQYF.

The chain couples TRBV5-1 to TRBJ1-1; TRBD1 matches 7 bases. This CDR3 has 14 amino acids. V gave up 4 bases and J gave up 2 bases; unmatched junction bases: 5. In germline, CDR1 is SGHRS, CDR2 YFSETQ. This CDR3 reads CASSSYRGNTEAFF. In nucleotides, the CDR3 is TGCGCCAGCAGCAGCTACAGGGGAAACACTGAAGCTTTCTTT.